These T cell receptor beta chains were read from a single sample in a study of cytomegalovirus exposure and HLA in healthy donors. Clones were sequenced by immunoSEQ multiplex PCR, and TCRdb holds only the in-frame ones, with some missing. Among around 190,000 clones, about 78% were seen once, and the ten largest hold around 6%. Sample: PBMCs. The receptors were gathered from a man in his forties in good health and CMV-seronegative. CDR3s include the opening cysteine and the closing phenylalanine or tryptophan. D genes are given only for firm matches. The size entry is marked missing in some rows and otherwise reads once, few, many or a size class.

clone_size | j_call | cdr3_length | v_call | d_call | cdr3_nt | cdr3_aa
once | TRBJ2-7 | 14 | TRBV9 | TRBD2 | TGTGCCAGCAGCGTAGAGCGGGGTGAGGGCGAGCAGTACTTC | CASSVERGEGEQYF
NA | TRBJ2-7 | 13 | TRBV7-9 | NA | TGTGCCAGCAGCTTAGGGCCTGAGGACGAGCAGTACTTC | CASSLGPEDEQYF
NA | TRBJ1-5 | 15 | TRBV19 | NA | TGTGCCAGTAGGAGAGGGCGGCAGATCAATCAGCCCCAGCATTTT | CASRRGRQINQPQHF
NA | TRBJ2-1 | 17 | TRBV2 | TRBD2 | TGTGCCAGCAGTGAAAGACTAGCGGGGAGCTCCTACAATGAGCAGTTCTTC | CASSERLAGSSYNEQFF
NA | TRBJ2-3 | 13 | TRBV6-5 | NA | TGTGCCAGCAAGAAACAGGGTACAGATACGCAGTATTTT | CASKKQGTDTQYF
NA | TRBJ1-2 | 13 | TRBV6-1 | NA | TGTGCCAGTCGACAGCCCTCTGGCTATGGCTACACCTTC | CASRQPSGYGYTF
NA | TRBJ1-2 | 13 | TRBV7-8 | NA | TGTGCCAGCAGCTTAGGTCGGGAGGGAGGCTACACCTTC | CASSLGREGGYTF
once | TRBJ2-7 | 15 | TRBV6-6 | TRBD2 | TGTGCCAGCTGGGGTGGGGCGGGAGTTCGGAACGAGCAGTACTTC | CASWGGAGVRNEQYF
NA | TRBJ2-3 | 14 | TRBV4-3 | NA | TGCGCCAGCAGCCACGGAGCGGACACAGATACGCAGTATTTT | CASSHGADTDTQYF
NA | TRBJ2-5 | 14 | TRBV7-8 | NA | TGTGCCAGCAGCTTAGGGACACCTTCGAGAGGCCAGTACTTC | CASSLGTPSRGQYF
NA | TRBJ2-7 | 15 | TRBV4-1 | NA | TGCGCCAGCAGCCAAGACAGGGACTCAAGTTACGAGCAGTACTTC | CASSQDRDSSYEQYF
NA | TRBJ2-4 | 16 | TRBV6-5 | TRBD2 | TGTGCCAGCAGTTATTTGGCGGGAGGAGCCAAAAACATTCAGTACTTC | CASSYLAGGAKNIQYF
NA | TRBJ2-7 | 15 | TRBV6-5 | TRBD2 | TGTGCCAGCAGAATTAGCGGGGGGCCCTCCTACGAGCAGTACTTC | CASRISGGPSYEQYF
few | TRBJ1-2 | 15 | TRBV11-2 | NA | TGTGCCAGCAGCTTAGGGATACGGGACACTTCTAGCTACACCTTC | CASSLGIRDTSSYTF
NA | TRBJ1-4 | 16 | TRBV5-6 | TRBD1 | TGTGCCAGCAGCTTGAATCTGGCAGGGGGTAATGAAAAACTGTTTTTT | CASSLNLAGGNEKLFF
NA | TRBJ2-1 | 14 | TRBV6-5 | TRBD2 | TGTGCCAGCCGAGGGACTAGCAGTTACAATGAGCAGTTCTTC | CASRGTSSYNEQFF
NA | TRBJ1-6 | 16 | TRBV9 | NA | TGTGCCAGCAGCGTCGACGGGGCAGGGAGGGGATCACCCCTCCACTTT | CASSVDGAGRGSPLHF
NA | TRBJ2-2 | 13 | TRBV6-5 | NA | TGTGCCACCGTGGCGGGCAACACCGGGGAGCTGTTTTTT | CATVAGNTGELFF
NA | TRBJ1-1 | 15 | TRBV7-2 | TRBD1 | TGTGCCAGCAGCTTAGGGCCAGGGGGCCGGACTGAAGCTTTCTTT | CASSLGPGGRTEAFF
NA | TRBJ2-3 | 17 | TRBV25-1 | TRBD1 | TGTGCCAGCAGTGAATATCGGGGGACAGGGGTGGGGGATACGCAGTATTTT | CASSEYRGTGVGDTQYF
few | TRBJ2-1 | 16 | TRBV7-2 | TRBD1 | TGTGCCAGCAGCTTAGCCGGGACAGACAACTACAATGAGCAGTTCTTC | CASSLAGTDNYNEQFF
NA | TRBJ2-2 | 14 | TRBV6-5 | NA | TGTGCCAGCAGGCGGGATTATAACACCGGGGAGCTGTTTTTT | CASRRDYNTGELFF
few | TRBJ2-1 | 16 | TRBV7-9 | TRBD2 | TGTGCCAGCAGGCGGACCGGGGGGGATAACTACAATGAGCAGTTCTTC | CASRRTGGDNYNEQFF
NA | TRBJ2-2 | 15 | TRBV9 | TRBD2 | TGTGCCAGCAGCGTACTCCGGGGGGGCACCGGGGAGCTGTTTTTT | CASSVLRGGTGELFF
NA | TRBJ1-1 | 14 | TRBV7-9 | NA | TGTGCCAGCAGCTTAGAACATCCAGGGACTGAAGCTTTCTTT | CASSLEHPGTEAFF
NA | TRBJ1-1 | 16 | TRBV5-1 | NA | TGCGCCAGCAGCCCATGGAATATTAGGGGTGTCACTGAAGCTTTCTTT | CASSPWNIRGVTEAFF
NA | TRBJ2-7 | 16 | TRBV7-8 | TRBD1 | TGTGCCAGCAGCTTATCGGGACAGGGAACCTTCTACGAGCAGTACTTC | CASSLSGQGTFYEQYF
NA | TRBJ2-7 | 13 | TRBV14 | NA | TGTGCCAGCAGCCTCCGTCAAACGGGAGAGCAGTACTTC | CASSLRQTGEQYF
NA | TRBJ2-2 | 15 | TRBV5-1 | NA | TGCGCCAGCAGCAGCAAGTTAGGGGACACCGGGGAGCTGTTTTTT | CASSSKLGDTGELFF
NA | TRBJ1-5 | 17 | TRBV7-9 | NA | TGTGCCAGCAGCTTGGAAGTGTCCGGGAGTAGCAATCAGCCCCAGCATTTT | CASSLEVSGSSNQPQHF
NA | TRBJ1-1 | 16 | TRBV7-9 | NA | TGTGCCAGCAGCTTAATCTCCACAGGGTCGGGGACTGAAGCTTTCTTT | CASSLISTGSGTEAFF
NA | TRBJ2-3 | 15 | TRBV4-1 | TRBD2 | TGCGCCAGCAGCCCTACTAGCGGGGGGGCAGATACGCAGTATTTT | CASSPTSGGADTQYF
NA | TRBJ2-2 | 17 | TRBV18 | TRBD1 | TGTGCCAGCTCACCGGATTTACCGGGACAGGGGGCCGGGGAGCTGTTTTTT | CASSPDLPGQGAGELFF
NA | TRBJ2-1 | 15 | TRBV5-1 | TRBD2 | TGCGCCAGCAGCTTCGGGACTAGCGATCACAATGAGCAGTTCTTC | CASSFGTSDHNEQFF
few | TRBJ2-1 | 14 | TRBV29-1 | TRBD2 | TGCAGCGTTTGGGGGCGGGAGGGGGGGCAGCAGCAGTTCTTC | CSVWGREGGQQQFF
once | TRBJ2-2 | 14 | TRBV18 | TRBD1 | TGTGCCAGCTCCCTACAGGGGCGTACCGGGGAGCTGTTTTTT | CASSLQGRTGELFF
NA | TRBJ1-1 | 13 | TRBV5-5 | TRBD1 | TGTGCCAGCAGCTACCTCGGACAGGGCGAAACTTTCTTT | CASSYLGQGETFF
NA | TRBJ1-2 | 13 | TRBV6-1 | NA | TGTGCCAGCAGTGAAGCGCGCCAGGGATACTACACCTTC | CASSEARQGYYTF
NA | TRBJ1-5 | 17 | TRBV18 | NA | TGTGCCAGCTCACCCCTCCCGGGGGACCTTTCCTATCAGCCCCAGCATTTT | CASSPLPGDLSYQPQHF
NA | TRBJ2-6 | 22 | TRBV4-2 | TRBD1 | TGTGCCAGCAGCCAAGTGGGACAGGGGGGCGCTTTGTCATTGTCTGGGGCCAACGTCCTGACTTTC | CASSQVGQGGALSLSGANVLTF
once | TRBJ2-7 | 13 | TRBV6-1 | NA | TGTGCCAGCAGTGAACGGTTCTCCTACGAGCAGTACTTC | CASSERFSYEQYF
NA | TRBJ2-5 | 13 | TRBV18 | NA | TGTGCCAGCTCACGCGACAAGCAAGAGACCCAGTACTTC | CASSRDKQETQYF
NA | TRBJ2-1 | 14 | TRBV6-4 | NA | TGTGCCAGCAGTGTAAGCGGCACTTCTACTGAGCAGTTCTTC | CASSVSGTSTEQFF
NA | TRBJ2-3 | 12 | TRBV2 | NA | TGTGCCAGCAGTGAAATTCAGGATACGCAGTATTTT | CASSEIQDTQYF
NA | TRBJ2-5 | 14 | TRBV2 | TRBD2 | TGTGCCAGCAGTGGACTAGCGGGAAAGGAGACCCAGTACTTC | CASSGLAGKETQYF
NA | TRBJ1-6 | 14 | TRBV18 | NA | TGTGCCAGCTCACCAGACAGCGTAGATTCACCCCTCCACTTT | CASSPDSVDSPLHF
NA | TRBJ1-4 | 16 | TRBV14 | NA | TGTGCCAGCAGCCACTGGGGAGGGCCGGGGGCGGAAAAACTGTTTTTT | CASSHWGGPGAEKLFF
NA | TRBJ1-2 | 17 | TRBV5-1 | NA | TGCGCCAGCAGCTTGGACTCCCGGGGACTTGTAAACTATGGCTACACCTTC | CASSLDSRGLVNYGYTF
NA | TRBJ2-2 | 13 | TRBV7-2 | NA | TGTGCCAGCAGCTCCCTAGACACCGGGGAGCTGTTTTTT | CASSSLDTGELFF
NA | TRBJ1-5 | 12 | TRBV10-3 | NA | TGTGCCATCAGCCGGGAGTCTCAGCCCCAGCATTTT | CAISRESQPQHF
few | TRBJ1-2 | 13 | TRBV10-3 | TRBD1 | TGTGCCAGCGACAGGGGGCTCGACTATGGCTACACCTTC | CASDRGLDYGYTF
NA | TRBJ2-1 | 13 | TRBV19 | NA | TGTGCCAGTAGTATAGGAGGATACAATGAGCAGTTCTTC | CASSIGGYNEQFF
few | TRBJ1-5 | 14 | TRBV18 | NA | TGTGCCAGCTCACCACTAGACCGAGGGCAGCCCCAGCATTTT | CASSPLDRGQPQHF
NA | TRBJ1-2 | 13 | TRBV19 | TRBD1 | TGTGCCAGTAGTTTCACAGGGGCCTATGGCTACACCTTC | CASSFTGAYGYTF
NA | TRBJ1-3 | 14 | TRBV7-2 | NA | TGTGCCAGCAGCTTAACAGGGTCTGGAAACACCATATATTTT | CASSLTGSGNTIYF